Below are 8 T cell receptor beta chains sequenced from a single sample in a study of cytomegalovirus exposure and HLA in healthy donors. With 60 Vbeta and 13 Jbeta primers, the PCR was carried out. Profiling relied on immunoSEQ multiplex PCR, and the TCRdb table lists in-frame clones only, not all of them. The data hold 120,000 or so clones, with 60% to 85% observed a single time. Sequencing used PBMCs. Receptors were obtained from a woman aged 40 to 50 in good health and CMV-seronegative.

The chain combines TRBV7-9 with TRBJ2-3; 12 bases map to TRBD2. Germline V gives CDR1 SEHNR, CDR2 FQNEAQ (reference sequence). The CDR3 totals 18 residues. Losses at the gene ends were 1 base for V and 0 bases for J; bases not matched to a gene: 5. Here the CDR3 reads CASSLVASGRASTDTQYF. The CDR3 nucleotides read TGTGCCAGCAGCTTAGTTGCTAGCGGGAGGGCAAGCACAGATACGCAGTATTTT.

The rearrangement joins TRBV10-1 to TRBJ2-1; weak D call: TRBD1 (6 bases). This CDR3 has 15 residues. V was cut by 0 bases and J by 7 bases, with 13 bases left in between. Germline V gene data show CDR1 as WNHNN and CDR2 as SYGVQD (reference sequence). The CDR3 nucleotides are TGCGCCAGCAGTGAGTCGGGGGCCGGTGGGAATGAGCAGTTCTTC. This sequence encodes CASSESGAGGNEQFF.

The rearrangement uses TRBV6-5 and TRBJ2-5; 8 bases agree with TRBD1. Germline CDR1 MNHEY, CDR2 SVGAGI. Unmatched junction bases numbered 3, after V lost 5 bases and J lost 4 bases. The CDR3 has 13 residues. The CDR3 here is CASSTGGSETQYF. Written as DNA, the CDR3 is TGTGCCAGCAGTACAGGGGGTTCAGAGACCCAGTACTTC.

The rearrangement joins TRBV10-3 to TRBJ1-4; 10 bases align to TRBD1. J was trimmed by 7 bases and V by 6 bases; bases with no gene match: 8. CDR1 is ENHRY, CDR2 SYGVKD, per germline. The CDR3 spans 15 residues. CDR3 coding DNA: TGTGCCATCAGAGCCGGGACAGGGGAGGGTGAAAAACTGTTTTTT. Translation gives CAIRAGTGEGEKLFF.

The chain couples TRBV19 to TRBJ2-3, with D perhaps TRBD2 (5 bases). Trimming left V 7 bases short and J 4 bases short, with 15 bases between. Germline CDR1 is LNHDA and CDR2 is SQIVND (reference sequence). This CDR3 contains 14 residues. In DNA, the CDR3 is TGTGCCAGTAAGATGAGGCAGAGGGCAGATACGCAGTATTTT. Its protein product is CASKMRQRADTQYF.

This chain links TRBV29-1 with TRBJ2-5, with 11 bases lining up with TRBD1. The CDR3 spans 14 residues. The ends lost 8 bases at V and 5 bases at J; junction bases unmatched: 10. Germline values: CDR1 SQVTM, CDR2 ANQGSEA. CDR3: CSILSRDRGETQYF. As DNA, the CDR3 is TGCAGCATTTTGAGCCGGGACAGGGGGGAGACCCAGTACTTC.

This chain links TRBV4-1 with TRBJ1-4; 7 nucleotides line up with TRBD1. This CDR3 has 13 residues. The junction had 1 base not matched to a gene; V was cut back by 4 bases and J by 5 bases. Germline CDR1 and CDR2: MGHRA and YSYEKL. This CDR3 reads CASSLTGNEKLFF. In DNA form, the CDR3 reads TGCGCCAGCAGCCTGACAGGGAATGAAAAACTGTTTTTT.

The CDR3 protein is CASSEGQSLPYNEQFF. Here the CDR3 DNA reads TGTGCCAGCAGCGAGGGACAGTCGCTACCTTACAATGAGCAGTTCTTC. The chain employs TRBV28 and TRBJ2-1; 7 nucleotides line up with TRBD1. Germline trimming cut 6 bases from V and 4 bases from J; bases unmatched to any gene: 12. Germline values: CDR1 MDHEN, CDR2 SYDVKM. The CDR3 is 16 amino acids.